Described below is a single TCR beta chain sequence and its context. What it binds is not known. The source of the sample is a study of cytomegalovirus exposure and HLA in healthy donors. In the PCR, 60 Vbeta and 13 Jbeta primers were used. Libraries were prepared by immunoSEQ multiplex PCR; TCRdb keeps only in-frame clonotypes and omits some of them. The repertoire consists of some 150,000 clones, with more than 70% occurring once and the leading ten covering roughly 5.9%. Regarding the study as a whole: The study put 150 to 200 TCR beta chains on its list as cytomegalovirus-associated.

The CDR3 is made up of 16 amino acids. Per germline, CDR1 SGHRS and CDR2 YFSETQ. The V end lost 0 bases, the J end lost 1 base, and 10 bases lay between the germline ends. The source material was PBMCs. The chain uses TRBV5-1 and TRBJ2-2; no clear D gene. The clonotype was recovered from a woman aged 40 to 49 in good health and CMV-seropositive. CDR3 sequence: CASSLGRVGNTGELFF. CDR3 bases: TGCGCCAGCAGCTTGGGCCGGGTGGGGAACACCGGGGAGCTGTTTTTT. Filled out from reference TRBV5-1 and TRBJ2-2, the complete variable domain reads KAGVTQTPRYLIKTRGQQVTLSCSPISGHRSVSWYQQTPGQGLQFLFEYFSETQRNKGNFPGRFSGRQFSNSRSEMNVSTLELGDSALYLCASSLGRVGNTGELFFGEGSRLTVL.